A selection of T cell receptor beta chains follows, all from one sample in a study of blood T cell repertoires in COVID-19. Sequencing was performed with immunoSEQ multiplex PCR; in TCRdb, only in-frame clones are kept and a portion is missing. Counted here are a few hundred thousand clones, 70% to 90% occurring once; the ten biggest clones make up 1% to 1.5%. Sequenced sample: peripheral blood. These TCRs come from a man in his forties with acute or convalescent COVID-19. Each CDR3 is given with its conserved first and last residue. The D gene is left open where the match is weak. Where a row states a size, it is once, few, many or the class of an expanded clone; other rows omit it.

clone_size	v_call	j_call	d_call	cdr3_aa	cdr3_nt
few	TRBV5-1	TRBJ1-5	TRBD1	CASSEGQGDQPQHF	TGCGCCAGCAGCGAAGGACAGGGAGATCAGCCCCAGCATTTT
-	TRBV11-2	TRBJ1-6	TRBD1	CASSLIAGQAGGSPLHF	TGTGCCAGCAGCTTAATCGCGGGACAGGCGGGCGGTTCACCCCTCCACTTT
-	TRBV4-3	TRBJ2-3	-	CASSQVRGSSSTDTQYF	TGCGCCAGCAGCCAAGTTCGGGGGAGCTCTAGCACAGATACGCAGTATTTT
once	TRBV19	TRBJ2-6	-	CASRLPGPGANVLTF	TGTGCCAGTAGACTCCCAGGGCCCGGGGCCAACGTCCTGACTTTC
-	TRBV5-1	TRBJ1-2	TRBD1	CASSGPGGAGGYTF	TGCGCCAGCAGCGGGCCAGGGGGCGCCGGTGGCTACACCTTC
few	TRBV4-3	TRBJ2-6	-	CASSYSGANVLTF	TGCGCCAGCAGTTACTCTGGGGCCAACGTCCTGACTTTC
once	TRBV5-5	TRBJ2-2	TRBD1	CASSRDRGRNTGELFF	TGTGCCAGCAGTAGAGACAGGGGCCGGAACACCGGGGAGCTGTTTTTT
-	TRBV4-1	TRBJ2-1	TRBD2	CASSQDPFSGGSSYNEQFF	TGCGCCAGCAGCCAAGACCCCTTTAGCGGGGGCAGCTCCTACAATGAGCAGTTCTTC
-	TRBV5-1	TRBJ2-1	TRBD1	CASSLPGQGSGEQFF	TGCGCCAGCAGCTTACCGGGACAGGGATCCGGTGAGCAGTTCTTC
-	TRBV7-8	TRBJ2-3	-	CASSLVAGRSTDTQYF	TGTGCCAGCAGCTTAGTGGCGGGGAGGAGCACAGATACGCAGTATTTT
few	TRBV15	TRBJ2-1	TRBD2	CATTSGRGADEQFF	TGTGCCACCACCTCCGGGCGGGGGGCTGATGAGCAGTTCTTC
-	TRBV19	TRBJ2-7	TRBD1	CASSLKQGFEQYF	TGTGCCAGTAGTTTAAAACAGGGGTTCGAGCAGTACTTC
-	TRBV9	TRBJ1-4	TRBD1	CASSKWQGAYEKLFF	TGTGCCAGCAGCAAGTGGCAGGGGGCATATGAAAAACTGTTTTTT
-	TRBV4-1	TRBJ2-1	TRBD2	CASSQDRLASPYNEQFF	TGCGCCAGCAGCCAAGATCGACTAGCATCACCATACAATGAGCAGTTCTTC
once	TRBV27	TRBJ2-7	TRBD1	CASKDRGYLGYEQYF	TGTGCCAGCAAAGACAGGGGGTACTTAGGCTACGAGCAGTACTTC
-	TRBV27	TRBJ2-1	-	CASSLSPGGYNEQFF	TGTGCCAGCAGTTTATCCCCCGGGGGCTACAATGAGCAGTTCTTC
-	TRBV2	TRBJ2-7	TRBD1	CASSRNIPGTGVAPVHEQYF	TGTGCCAGCAGCCGCAATATCCCTGGGACAGGGGTCGCCCCTGTCCACGAGCAGTACTTC
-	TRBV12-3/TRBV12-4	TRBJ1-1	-	CASRRMYTEAFF	TGTGCCAGCAGGAGGATGTACACTGAAGCTTTCTTT
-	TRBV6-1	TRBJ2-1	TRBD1	CASSESPGTGPLGEQFF	TGTGCCAGCAGTGAAAGCCCCGGGACAGGTCCTTTGGGCGAGCAGTTCTTC
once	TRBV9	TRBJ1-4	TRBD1	CASSAGGATNEKLFF	TGTGCCAGCAGCGCAGGGGGAGCAACTAATGAAAAACTGTTTTTT
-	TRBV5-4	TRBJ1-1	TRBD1	CASSSTGVTEAFF	TGTGCCAGCAGCAGTACAGGGGTGACTGAAGCTTTCTTT
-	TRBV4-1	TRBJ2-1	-	CASSQIGRGNEQFF	TGCGCCAGCAGCCAAATAGGGAGAGGGAATGAGCAGTTCTTC
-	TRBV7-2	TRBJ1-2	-	CASSLEGEAIYGYTF	TGTGCCAGCAGCTTAGAAGGGGAGGCCATCTATGGCTACACCTTC
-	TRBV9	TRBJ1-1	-	CASSVVPGENTEAFF	TGTGCCAGCAGCGTGGTTCCAGGGGAGAACACTGAAGCTTTCTTT
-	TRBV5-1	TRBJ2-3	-	CASSLDLRTDTQYF	TGCGCCAGCAGCTTGGATCTGCGTACAGATACGCAGTATTTT
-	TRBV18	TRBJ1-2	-	CASSPSGDGYTF	TGTGCCAGCTCACCATCAGGGGACGGCTACACCTTC
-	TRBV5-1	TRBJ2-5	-	CASSLGGGETQYF	TGCGCCAGCAGCTTGGGGGGAGGAGAGACCCAGTACTTC
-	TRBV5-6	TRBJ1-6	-	CASSFIAGKNSPLHF	TGTGCCAGCAGCTTTATAGCGGGGAAAAATTCACCCCTCCACTTT
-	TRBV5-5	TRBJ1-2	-	CASSTLQGNYGYTF	TGTGCCAGCAGCACGCTCCAGGGGAACTATGGCTACACCTTC
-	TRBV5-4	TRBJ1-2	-	CASSQDRAYGYTF	TGTGCCAGCAGCCAGGACAGAGCCTATGGCTACACCTTC
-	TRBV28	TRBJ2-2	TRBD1	CASSLATGGETGELFF	TGTGCCAGCAGTTTGGCGACAGGGGGCGAAACCGGGGAGCTGTTTTTT
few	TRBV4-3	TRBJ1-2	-	CASSRDSYGYTF	TGCGCCAGCAGCCGCGACAGCTATGGCTACACCTTC
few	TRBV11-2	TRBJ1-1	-	CASYDYGGMDTEAFF	TGTGCCAGCTATGACTACGGGGGTATGGACACTGAAGCTTTCTTT
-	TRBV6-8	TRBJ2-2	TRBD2	CASSYSLAGIANTGELFF	TGTGCCAGCAGTTACTCGCTAGCGGGGATCGCGAACACCGGGGAGCTGTTTTTT
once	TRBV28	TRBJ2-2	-	CASRNRNTGELFF	TGTGCCAGCAGGAACAGAAACACCGGGGAGCTGTTTTTT
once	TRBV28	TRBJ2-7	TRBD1	CASSLTGAGGSYEQYF	TGTGCCAGCAGTTTAACCGGAGCAGGGGGTTCCTACGAGCAGTACTTC
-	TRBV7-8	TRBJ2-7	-	CASSPSYRVSPVYEQYF	TGTGCCAGCAGCCCTAGCTACAGGGTTAGTCCCGTATACGAGCAGTACTTC
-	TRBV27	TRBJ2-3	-	CASSLFSPDTQYF	TGTGCCAGCAGTTTATTCTCCCCCGATACGCAGTATTTT
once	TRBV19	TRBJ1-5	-	CASSPTRNQPQHF	TGTGCCAGTAGTCCAACGAGGAATCAGCCCCAGCATTTT
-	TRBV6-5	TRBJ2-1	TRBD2	CASSPSGSSYNEQFF	TGTGCCAGCAGTCCCAGCGGGAGCTCCTACAATGAGCAGTTCTTC
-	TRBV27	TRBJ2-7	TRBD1	CASRPTGQWGEQYF	TGTGCCAGCAGACCCACGGGACAGTGGGGGGAGCAGTACTTC
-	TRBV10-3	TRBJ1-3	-	CAISATGTGNTIYF	TGTGCCATCAGTGCTACAGGGACGGGAAACACCATATATTTT
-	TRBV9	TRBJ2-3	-	CASSVAQGSLVDTQYF	TGTGCCAGCAGCGTAGCACAGGGATCGTTGGTGGATACGCAGTATTTT
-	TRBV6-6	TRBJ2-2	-	CASRSTGELFF	TGTGCCAGCAGATCAACCGGGGAGCTGTTTTTT
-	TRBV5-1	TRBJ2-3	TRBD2	CASSLPSGRTDTQYF	TGCGCCAGCAGCTTGCCTAGCGGGAGAACAGATACGCAGTATTTT
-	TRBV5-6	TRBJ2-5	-	CASSLVGGTETQYF	TGTGCCAGCAGCCTGGTTGGAGGGACAGAGACCCAGTACTTC
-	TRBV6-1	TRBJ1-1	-	CASSEGQGNTEAFF	TGTGCCAGCAGTGAAGGGCAGGGGAACACTGAAGCTTTCTTT
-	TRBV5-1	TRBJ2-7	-	CASSLVGDEQYF	TGCGCCAGCAGCTTGGTAGGGGACGAGCAGTACTTC